The clone carrying this T cell receptor beta chain has at least ten counts. Its specificity is not known. The sample's time point: newly diagnosed GD, antithyroid drugs for less than 3 months. Extracted PBMC RNA gave rise to the TCR library. Combining iRepertoire HTBI primers with Arm-PCR of CDR3 regions, the authors built TCR beta libraries. One entry per CDR3 protein, called by TCRdb with MiXCR from the multiplex PCR reads. The sample gives approximately 400,000 distinct CDR3 sequences, about 15% of which show up once; approximately 16% is in the top ten. These data come from a study of regulatory T cells in long-lasting Graves disease. Findings of the study overall: TCR diversity was lower in persistent Graves' patients than in newly diagnosed ones.

The V segment lost 1 base and the J segment 6 bases; nucleotides outside the gene matches: 13. The CDR3 has 18 amino acids. Germline values: CDR1 SGHVS, CDR2 FNYEAQ. These data also formed part of another study, on T cells in Graves' hyperthyroidism and ophthalmopathy. That publication notes: Graves' hyperthyroidism was deemed stable given no ophthalmopathy progression within 18 months.

The V gene is TRBV7-6, the J gene TRBJ2-1, with 9 bases matching TRBD2. This sequence originates from a woman aged 30 to 39 with Graves disease. Sample: peripheral blood mononuclear cells (PBMCs), taken at new diagnosis, from a patient treated with antithyroid drugs. The CDR3: CASSLVVGGLAGTNEQFF. CDR3 DNA: TGTGCCAGCAGCTTAGTGGTAGGCGGGCTAGCGGGGACCAATGAGCAGTTCTTC.